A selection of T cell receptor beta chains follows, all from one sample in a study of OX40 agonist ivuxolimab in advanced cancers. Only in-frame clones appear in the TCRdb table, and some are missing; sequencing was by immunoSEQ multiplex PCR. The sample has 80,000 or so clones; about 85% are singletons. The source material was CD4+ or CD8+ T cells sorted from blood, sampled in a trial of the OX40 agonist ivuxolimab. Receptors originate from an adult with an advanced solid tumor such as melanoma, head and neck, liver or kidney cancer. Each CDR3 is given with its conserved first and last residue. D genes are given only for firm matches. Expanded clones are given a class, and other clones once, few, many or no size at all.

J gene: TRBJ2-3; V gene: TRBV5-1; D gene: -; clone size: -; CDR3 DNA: TGCGCCAGCAGCTTGGTGGGGGCCACAGATACGCAGTATTTT; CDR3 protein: CASSLVGATDTQYF
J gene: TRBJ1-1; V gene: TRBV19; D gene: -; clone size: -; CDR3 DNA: TGTGCCAGTAGGAGGGGGGGTGGTAGCACTGAAGCTTTCTTT; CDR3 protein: CASRRGGGSTEAFF
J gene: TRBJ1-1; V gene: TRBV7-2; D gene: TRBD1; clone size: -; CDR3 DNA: TGTGCCAGCAGCTTTTCGGCAGGGGGCACTGAAGCTTTCTTT; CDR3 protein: CASSFSAGGTEAFF
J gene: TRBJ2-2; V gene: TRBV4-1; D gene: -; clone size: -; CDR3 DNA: TGCGCCAGCAGGAAAACTAGGTCGTCCGGGGAGCTGTTTTTT; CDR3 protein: CASRKTRSSGELFF
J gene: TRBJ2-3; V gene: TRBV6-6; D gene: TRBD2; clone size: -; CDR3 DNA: TGTGCCGCCCCAAAAAGCGGGAGGGTTGGCACAGATACGCAGTATTTT; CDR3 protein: CAAPKSGRVGTDTQYF
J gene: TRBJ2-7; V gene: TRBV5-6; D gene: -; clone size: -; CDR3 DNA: TGTGCCAGCAGCTTGGTTAGCGAGCAGTACTTC; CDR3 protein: CASSLVSEQYF
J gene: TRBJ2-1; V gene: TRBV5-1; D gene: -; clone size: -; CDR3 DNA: TGCGCCAGCAGCTTGAGACAGTTCAATGAGCAGTTCTTC; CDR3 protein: CASSLRQFNEQFF
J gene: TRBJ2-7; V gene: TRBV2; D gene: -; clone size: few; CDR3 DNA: TGTGCCAGCAGTGGGGGCAGCCTTACCCCCTACGAGCAGTACTTC; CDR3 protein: CASSGGSLTPYEQYF
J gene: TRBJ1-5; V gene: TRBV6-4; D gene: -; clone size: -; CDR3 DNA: TGTGCCAGCAGCCTCCAGGCGGATCAGCCCCAGCATTTT; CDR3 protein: CASSLQADQPQHF
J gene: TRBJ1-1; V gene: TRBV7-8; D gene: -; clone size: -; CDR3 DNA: TGTGCCAGCAGCTTAGGTCGGCAGGGAGTAGCTTTCTTT; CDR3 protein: CASSLGRQGVAFF
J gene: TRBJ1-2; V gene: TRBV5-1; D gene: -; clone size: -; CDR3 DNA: TGCGCCAGCAGCGCCGGGGACACCCCTAACTATGGCTACACCTTC; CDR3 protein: CASSAGDTPNYGYTF
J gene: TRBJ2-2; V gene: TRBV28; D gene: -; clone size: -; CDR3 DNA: TGTGCCAGCAGTTTCTTGGAATCCGGGGAGCTGTTTTTT; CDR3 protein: CASSFLESGELFF
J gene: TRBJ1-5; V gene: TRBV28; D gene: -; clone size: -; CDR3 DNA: TGTGCCAGCAGAAGGACAGTAGTAAGCCAGCCCCAGCATTTT; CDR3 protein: CASRRTVVSQPQHF
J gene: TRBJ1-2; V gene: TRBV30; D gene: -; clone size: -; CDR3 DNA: TGTGCCTGGAGTTTGCTCCGGACAGACGGCTACACCTTC; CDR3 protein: CAWSLLRTDGYTF
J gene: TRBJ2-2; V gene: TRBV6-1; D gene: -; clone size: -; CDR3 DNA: TGTGCCAGCGTATGGCAGGGGCTGGACACCGGGGAGCTGTTTTTT; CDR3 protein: CASVWQGLDTGELFF
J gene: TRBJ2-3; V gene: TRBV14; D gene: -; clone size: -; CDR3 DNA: TGTGCCAGCAGCCAACCCACAGGGTTTACGCAGTATTTT; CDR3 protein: CASSQPTGFTQYF
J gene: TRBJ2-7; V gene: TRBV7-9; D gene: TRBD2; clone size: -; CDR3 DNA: TGTGCCAGCAGCTCCTTAATCTTCAGCGGGGGAGACTACGAGCAGTACTTC; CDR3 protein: CASSSLIFSGGDYEQYF
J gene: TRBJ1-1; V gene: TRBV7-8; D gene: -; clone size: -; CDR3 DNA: TGTGCCAGCAGTCCATTCGCCGGGGAAGCTTTCTTT; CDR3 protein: CASSPFAGEAFF
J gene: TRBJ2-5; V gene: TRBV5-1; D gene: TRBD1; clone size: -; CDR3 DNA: TGCGCCAGCAGCTTGGTGGGAATTCGACAGGGGATGGTGGAGACCCAGTACTTC; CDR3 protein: CASSLVGIRQGMVETQYF
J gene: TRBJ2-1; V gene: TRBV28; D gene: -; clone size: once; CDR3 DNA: TGTGCCAGCAGGCCGGGGCCAGGGGCCAACAATGAGCAGTTCTTC; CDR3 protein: CASRPGPGANNEQFF
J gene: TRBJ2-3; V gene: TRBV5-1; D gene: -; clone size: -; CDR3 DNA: TGCGCCAGCAGCTTGGCGATGGGGCTAGCGCGGGATACGCAGTATTTT; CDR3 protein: CASSLAMGLARDTQYF
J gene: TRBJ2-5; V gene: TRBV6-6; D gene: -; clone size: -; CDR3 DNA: TGTGCCAGCAGTTACGGGGCAGTCCAAGAGACCCAGTACTTC; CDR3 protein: CASSYGAVQETQYF
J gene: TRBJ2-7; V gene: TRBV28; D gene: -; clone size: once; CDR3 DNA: TGTGCCAGCAGTTTATCCGGTCCCTACGAGCAGTACTTC; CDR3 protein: CASSLSGPYEQYF
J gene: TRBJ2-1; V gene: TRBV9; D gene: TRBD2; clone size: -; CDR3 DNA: TGTGCCAGCAGTGGGACTAGCGGGACCGTGGTATACAATGAGCAGTTCTTC; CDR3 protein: CASSGTSGTVVYNEQFF
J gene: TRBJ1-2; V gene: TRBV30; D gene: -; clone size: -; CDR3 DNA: TGTGCCTGGAGTGGGGTCCAGGGTAACTATGGCTACACCTTC; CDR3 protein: CAWSGVQGNYGYTF
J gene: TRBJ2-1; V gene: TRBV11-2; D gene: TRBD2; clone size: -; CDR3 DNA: TGTGCCAGCCGAGCGGGAGAGCCCCTCCAGTTCTTC; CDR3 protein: CASRAGEPLQFF